The rows below give T cell receptor beta chains drawn from one sample of a study of cytotoxic CD8 clonotypes in ibrutinib-treated CLL. Profiled with immunoSEQ multiplex PCR; TCRdb holds only in-frame clones, not every one. This sample carries approximately 26,000 clones, over 55% of them seen once, and the ten largest clones take under 50%. Specimen: PBMCs, collected after 12 months of ibrutinib treatment. The receptors originated from a human donor with chronic lymphocytic leukemia. Each CDR3 is given without its conserved first and last residue.

V: TRBV6-1
J: TRBJ1-1
CDR3: ASSEWRGNTEAF

V: TRBV7-3
J: TRBJ2-2
CDR3: ASSFSPGELF

V: TRBV14
J: TRBJ1-5
CDR3: ASSQLRGPQH

V: TRBV11-2
J: TRBJ2-7
CDR3: ASSPPGRGYEQY

V: TRBV9
J: TRBJ1-1
CDR3: ASSVGGLGEAF

V: TRBV5-1
J: TRBJ1-4
CDR3: ASSSGSGATNEKLF

V: TRBV6-5
J: TRBJ1-4
CDR3: ASSYSSGAGMKKLF

V: TRBV28
J: TRBJ2-7
CDR3: ASSKMGTGFYEQY

V: TRBV19
J: TRBJ1-5
CDR3: ASSSLSGARQPQH

V: TRBV7-9
J: TRBJ1-5
CDR3: ASSDGQFRDQPQH

V: TRBV5-1
J: TRBJ1-4
CDR3: ASSLGWATEKLF

V: TRBV30
J: TRBJ2-1
CDR3: AWTPLASPKALNEQF

V: TRBV30
J: TRBJ2-1
CDR3: AWSVTAGHSYNEQF

V: TRBV7-9
J: TRBJ1-1
CDR3: ASSLWGTSNTEAF

V: TRBV5-1
J: TRBJ2-1
CDR3: ASSLGGYNEQF

V: TRBV19
J: TRBJ2-4
CDR3: ASARSGAKNIQY

V: TRBV11-2
J: TRBJ2-2
CDR3: ASSMTGVNTGELF

V: TRBV2
J: TRBJ2-5
CDR3: ASSGEIQETQY

V: TRBV6-1
J: TRBJ2-7
CDR3: ASTFRQGPSYEQY

V: TRBV5-1
J: TRBJ1-2
CDR3: ASSMDGTSNYGYT

V: TRBV27
J: TRBJ2-1
CDR3: ATVRRMGNEQF

V: TRBV18
J: TRBJ2-1
CDR3: ASSPQGQGAYEQF

V: TRBV27
J: TRBJ2-3
CDR3: ASSFKQGAAADTQY

V: TRBV6-1
J: TRBJ1-1
CDR3: AVLRAPMNTEAF

V: TRBV7-9
J: TRBJ2-7
CDR3: ASSWSVTGRASGSYEQY

V: TRBV30
J: TRBJ1-2
CDR3: AWSVLRGGGHGYT

V: TRBV13
J: TRBJ1-1
CDR3: ASSLGQGDAF

V: TRBV9
J: TRBJ2-1
CDR3: ASSGLAGAPGEQF

V: TRBV4-1
J: TRBJ1-5
CDR3: ASSPSGGFSNQPQH

V: TRBV28
J: TRBJ1-5
CDR3: ASRPTNINQPQH

V: TRBV6-5
J: TRBJ1-3
CDR3: ASSYSTTGGNTIY

V: TRBV2
J: TRBJ2-7
CDR3: ASSVYEQY

V: TRBV2
J: TRBJ2-1
CDR3: ASSLDRILGNEQF

V: TRBV5-4
J: TRBJ2-7
CDR3: ASSHKRLAGGQEQY

V: TRBV29-1
J: TRBJ2-1
CDR3: SVRDTGYNEQF

V: TRBV27
J: TRBJ2-7
CDR3: ASSLVGFREQY

V: TRBV10-1
J: TRBJ2-1
CDR3: ASSPGGSQF

V: TRBV19
J: TRBJ1-4
CDR3: ASSPARGTNEKLF

V: TRBV11-3
J: TRBJ2-3
CDR3: ASSLGTRPTDTQY

V: TRBV5-6
J: TRBJ2-5
CDR3: ASSYYRATQETQY

V: TRBV7-7
J: TRBJ2-7
CDR3: ASSLAEGIYEQY